Following are 26 T cell receptor beta chains from one sample sequenced in a study of blood T cell repertoires in COVID-19 (dated by TCRdb to the early 2020s). The library was produced with the immunoSEQ multiplex PCR assay. TCRdb retrieved this table from immuneACCESS and kept in-frame rearrangements only. Not all clones are present; in checked studies, unresolved V genes account for under half, and no reason is known for the remainder. A total of about 230,000 clones appear in this sample, approximately 82% of them only once. The biggest ten clones account for 5.7% of the sample. Sequences were obtained from peripheral blood. The receptors shown here come from a man at least 80 years old with acute or convalescent COVID-19.

V is TRBV12-1 and J is TRBJ1-5. TRBV12-1 is a pseudogene locus. This CDR3 has 15 amino acids. The CDR3 sequence: CASSFESNLVQPQHF. The CDR3 nucleotides are TGTGCCAGCAGCTTTGAGAGTAACCTAGTTCAGCCCCAGCATTTT.

The chain combines TRBV6-6 with TRBJ1-1; D unresolved. Trimming stripped 7 bases from V and 8 bases from J, with 17 bases between. This CDR3 has 13 residues. Germline CDR1 MNHNY, CDR2 SVGAGI (reference sequence). The CDR3 coding sequence is TGTGCCAGCACTAAAGCCGAGGTCTCCGAAGCTTTCTTT. Residues: CASTKAEVSEAFF.

The chain uses TRBV19 and TRBJ1-1, with D perhaps matching TRBD1 (6 bases). The length of the CDR3 is 16 residues. The V and J ends lost 5 bases and 0 bases respectively, with 16 bases between them. Germline CDR1 LNHDA, CDR2 SQIVND (reference sequence). The CDR3 sequence: CASSYLSTGMNTEAFF. CDR3 DNA sequence: TGTGCCAGTAGTTATTTATCGACAGGAATGAACACTGAAGCTTTCTTT.

About this clone itself: Other DNA sequences from this sample encode an identical CDR3 as well. The chain joins TRBV4-2 to TRBJ2-3, with 7 nucleotides matching TRBD2. The CDR3 contains 15 residues. Germline trimming cut 6 bases from V and 1 base from J; bases unmatched to any gene: 7. CDR1 is LGHNA and CDR2 is YNFKEQ in the germline V gene. CDR3 nucleotides: TGTGCCAGCAGTCAGGAGCTAGCGGGCACAGATACGCAGTATTTT. It yields the protein CASSQELAGTDTQYF.

Worth noting for this clone: Its ends do not fully match the called genes, so a read error is possible. The J gene is TRBJ2-1, the V gene TRBV6-1; 14 bases line up with TRBD2. The CDR3 runs 19 residues. Germline-derived CDR1 and CDR2 are MNHNS and SASEGT. CDR3 coding DNA: TGTGCCAGCAGGGAAGGACTAGCGGGGGGCTTTGTGTCTTACAATGAGCAGTTCTTC. Protein product: CASREGLAGGFVSYNEQFF.

This sequence joins TRBV6-5 and TRBJ1-6; TRBD1 agrees at 7 bases. Losses at the gene ends were 4 bases for V and 5 bases for J; bases not matched to a gene: 5. CDR3 length equals 15 residues. From germline, CDR1 is MNHEY and CDR2 SVGAGI. The CDR3 region is CASSSRQGHNSPLHF. As DNA, the CDR3 is TGTGCCAGCAGTTCGAGACAGGGACATAATTCACCCCTCCACTTT.

The chain uses TRBV6-6 and TRBJ1-1; unclear D gene. This CDR3 has 13 amino acids. The germline V gene has CDR1 MNHNY and CDR2 SVGAGI (reference sequence). V lost 1 base and J lost 1, with 4 bases in between. The CDR3 DNA follows: TGTGCCAGCAGTTACTTAGAGAACACTGAAGCTTTCTTT. Its translation: CASSYLENTEAFF.

The V call is TRBV18, the J call TRBJ1-5; 8 bases align to TRBD1. Trimming took 4 bases from V and 2 from J; bases not matched to a gene: 10. This CDR3 region has 17 residues. Germline CDR1 KGHSH, CDR2 LQKENI. The DNA of the CDR3 is TGTGCCAGCTCACTCTATCAGGGGGCCGTGGGCAATCAGCCCCAGCATTTT. It specifies CASSLYQGAVGNQPQHF.

This chain joins TRBV19 and TRBJ1-4; D is possibly TRBD1 (5 bases). Germline V CDR1 and CDR2: LNHDA, SQIVND (reference sequence). V shed 8 bases and J shed 5 bases, with 15 bases lying between them. This CDR3 has 14 amino acids. The CDR3 region has the DNA TGTGCCAGTCAAGGCACAGGACAAAATGAAAAACTGTTTTTT. Residues: CASQGTGQNEKLFF.

This sequence joins TRBV5-1 and TRBJ2-1; D is possibly TRBD1 (5 bases). This CDR3 has 14 amino acids. V was cut by 0 bases and J by 8 bases, with 12 bases left in between. Germline V gene sequence: CDR1 SGHRS, CDR2 YFSETQ. The CDR3 DNA reads as TGCGCCAGCAGCTTGGGTCCAGGGCCCTATGAGCAGTTCTTC. Protein product: CASSLGPGPYEQFF.

This chain links TRBV7-8 with TRBJ1-2; 9 bases align to TRBD1. The V gene's germline CDR1 is SGHVS and CDR2 FQNEAQ. The CDR3 runs to 13 residues. Trimming took 5 bases from V and 5 from J; bases not matched to a gene: 3. CDR3 sequence: CASSAGQGYGYTF. DNA for the CDR3: TGTGCCAGCAGCGCCGGACAGGGGTATGGCTACACCTTC.

This clone turned up a few times. The chain has TRBV5-4 and TRBJ2-2; weak D call: TRBD1 (6 bases). Trimming stripped 4 bases from V and 1 base from J, with 26 bases between. The CDR3 has 20 amino acids. CDR1 and CDR2 from the germline V gene are SGHNT and YYREEE (reference sequence). The CDR3 region is CASSPRGEPNRDKNTGELFF. CDR3 in DNA: TGTGCCAGCAGCCCCAGAGGCGAACCAAACCGGGACAAGAACACCGGGGAGCTGTTTTTT.

V usage is TRBV11-2 and J usage is TRBJ2-2, with D tentatively TRBD1 (7 bases). The CDR3 contains 17 residues. V lost 5 bases and J 3 bases, leaving 19 bases between the germline ends. CDR1 and CDR2 from the germline V gene are SGHAT and FQNNGV. The CDR3 DNA reads TGTGCCAGCAGCCTAAAACCGTTCAGGGGGGACACCGGGGAGCTGTTTTTT. Translating it yields CASSLKPFRGDTGELFF.

This chain joins TRBV4-1 and TRBJ2-3; a possible D gene is TRBD1 (5 bases). Trimming took 1 base from V and 1 from J, leaving 9 bases between them. This CDR3 contains 15 residues. The germline CDR1 and CDR2 sequences are MGHRA and YSYEKL. CDR3 in DNA: TGCGCCAGCAGCCAAGCTAGGGGCGGCACAGATACGCAGTATTTT. Encoded protein: CASSQARGGTDTQYF.

V gene TRBV30 combines with J gene TRBJ2-1, with D possibly TRBD2 on 5 matching bases. Germline values: CDR1 GTSNPN, CDR2 SVGIG (reference sequence). This CDR3 has 13 amino acids. Trimming took off 3 bases at V and 4 bases at J, with 10 bases between the two ends. The CDR3 region is CAWRFSEYNEQFF. Here the CDR3 DNA reads TGTGCCTGGAGGTTTAGCGAGTACAATGAGCAGTTCTTC. The full variable domain, with the rest looked up from reference TRBV30 and TRBJ2-1, is SQTIHQWPATLVQPVGSPLSLECTVEGTSNPNLYWYRQAAGRGLQLLFYSVGIGQISSEVPQNLSASRPQDRQFILSSKKLLLSDSGFYLCAWRFSEYNEQFFGPGTRLTVL.

The rearrangement joins TRBV19 to TRBJ2-3; TRBD2 aligns across 9 bases. J lost 3 bases, V lost 2 bases, and 3 bases had no gene match. The germline CDR1 and CDR2 sequences are LNHDA and SQIVND (reference sequence). The CDR3 consists of 15 residues. The CDR3 reads CASSISLAGTDTQYF. CDR3 nucleotides: TGTGCCAGTAGTATAAGTCTAGCGGGGACAGATACGCAGTATTTT.

The rearrangement joins TRBV9 to TRBJ2-7, with D tentatively TRBD1 (6 bases). CDR1 is SGDLS and CDR2 is YYNGEE in the germline V gene. V lost 2 bases, J lost 3 bases, and 9 bases lay in between. There are 13 residues in the CDR3. In nucleotides, the CDR3 is TGTGCCAGCAGCGTGGACAGCTTCTACGAGCAGTACTTC. Translating gives CASSVDSFYEQYF.

This clone was counted a single time. The chain combines TRBV28 with TRBJ2-5; a possible D gene is TRBD2 (5 bases). This CDR3 comprises 13 residues. V was cut by 6 bases and J by 5 bases, with 13 bases left in between. Germline-derived CDR1 and CDR2 are MDHEN and SYDVKM. CDR3 protein: CASRPGSRETQYF. The DNA for the CDR3 is TGTGCCAGCAGGCCGGGGTCTCGGGAGACCCAGTACTTC.

This chain links TRBV5-1 with TRBJ2-7, with D perhaps matching TRBD2 (6 bases). The CDR3 runs to 15 residues. V was pared by 7 bases and J by 4 bases, with 21 bases between. Germline V CDR1 and CDR2: SGHRS, YFSETQ. CDR3 residues: CASRRQADGGYEQYF. Written as DNA, the CDR3 is TGCGCCAGCCGGAGACAAGCGGACGGGGGTTACGAGCAGTACTTC.

The CDR3 is CASSDTSGSRTQYF. CDR3 coding DNA: TGCGCCAGCAGCGATACTAGCGGGAGTCGTACGCAGTATTTT. The V call is TRBV5-1, the J call TRBJ2-3; 11 bases fit TRBD2. Germline-derived CDR1 and CDR2 are SGHRS and YFSETQ. The V segment lost 4 bases and the J segment 8 bases; nucleotides outside the gene matches: 6. This CDR3 comprises 14 residues. Variable domain in full (rest from reference TRBV5-1 and TRBJ2-3): KAGVTQTPRYLIKTRGQQVTLSCSPISGHRSVSWYQQTPGQGLQFLFEYFSETQRNKGNFPGRFSGRQFSNSRSEMNVSTLELGDSALYLCASSDTSGSRTQYFGPGTRLTVL.

DNA of the CDR3: TGTGCCAGCAGCTACGGGAATAATTCACCCCTCCACTTT. Amino acid sequence: CASSYGNNSPLHF. This chain connects TRBV7-9 to TRBJ1-6; no reliable D call. The CDR3 runs 13 residues. V shed 4 bases and J shed 5 bases, with 6 bases lying between them. The germline gives CDR1 SEHNR, CDR2 FQNEAQ (reference sequence). The full variable domain, with the rest looked up from reference TRBV7-9 and TRBJ1-6, is DTGVSQNPRHKITKRGQNVTFRCDPISEHNRLYWYRQTLGQGPEFLTYFQNEAQLEKSRLLSDRFSAERPKGSFSTLEIQRTEQGDSAMYLCASSYGNNSPLHFGNGTRLTVT.

This clone came up many times. The chain recombines TRBV6-5 with TRBJ2-5; tentative D call: TRBD2 (7 bases). The V end was cut by 6 bases, the J end by 3 bases, with 17 bases between. The V gene's germline CDR1 is MNHEY and CDR2 SVGAGI. The CDR3 has 15 residues. CDR3 protein: CASSGGGGGEETQYF. For the CDR3, the DNA is TGTGCCAGCAGCGGGGGAGGGGGGGGCGAAGAGACCCAGTACTTC.

The gene calls are TRBV28 and TRBJ2-3, with TRBD2 matching 7 bases. The CDR3 is 15 residues long. The germline V gene encodes CDR1 MDHEN and CDR2 SYDVKM. V lost 6 bases to trimming and J lost 2 bases; unmatched junction nucleotides: 8. The DNA for the CDR3 is TGTGCCAGCAGCCGGCAGCGGGGTTTCACAGATACGCAGTATTTT. This gives the protein CASSRQRGFTDTQYF.

This clone was seen just once. This sample also contains other DNA sequences that code for the same CDR3. The V gene is TRBV2, the J gene TRBJ2-5, with a tentative D call TRBD2 (5 bases). The germline CDR1 and CDR2 sequences are SNHLY and FYNNEI. This CDR3 is built from 13 residues. The V end was cut by 6 bases, the J end by 2 bases, with 10 bases between. The CDR3 region has the DNA TGTGCCAGCAGCTACCGGGATCAAGAGACCCAGTACTTC. Translating it yields CASSYRDQETQYF.

This chain uses TRBV7-9 with TRBJ2-6; tentative D call: TRBD1 (5 bases). The germline gives CDR1 SEHNR, CDR2 FQNEAQ (reference sequence). V was clipped by 5 bases and J by 2 bases, with 10 bases between them. The CDR3 runs to 15 residues. CDR3 sequence reads: CASSPKTAGANVLTF. DNA of the CDR3: TGTGCCAGCAGCCCGAAGACAGCTGGGGCCAACGTCCTGACTTTC.

The chain links TRBV5-4 to TRBJ2-1; D may be TRBD1 (5 bases). Trimming stripped 4 bases from V and 9 bases from J, with 20 bases between. This CDR3 contains 15 residues. CDR1 and CDR2 from the germline V gene are SGHNT and YYREEE (reference sequence). CDR3 sequence (DNA): TGTGCCAGCAGCCCTGGGTGGGCACCAAGGGGTGAGCAGTTCTTC. Protein: CASSPGWAPRGEQFF.